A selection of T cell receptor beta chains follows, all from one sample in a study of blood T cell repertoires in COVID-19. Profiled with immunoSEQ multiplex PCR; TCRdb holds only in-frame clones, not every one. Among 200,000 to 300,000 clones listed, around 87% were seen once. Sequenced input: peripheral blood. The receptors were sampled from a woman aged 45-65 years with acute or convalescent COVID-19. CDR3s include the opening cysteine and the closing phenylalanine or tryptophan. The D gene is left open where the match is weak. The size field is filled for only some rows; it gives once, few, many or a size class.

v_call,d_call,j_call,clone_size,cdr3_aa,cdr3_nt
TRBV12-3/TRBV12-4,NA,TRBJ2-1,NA,CASSYQGYEQFF,TGTGCCAGCAGTTATCAGGGCTATGAGCAGTTCTTC
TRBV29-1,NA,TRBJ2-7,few,CSVEVNYEQYF,TGCAGCGTTGAAGTCAACTACGAGCAGTACTTC
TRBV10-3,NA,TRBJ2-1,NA,CAIRTGQNNEQFF,TGTGCCATCAGAACCGGACAGAACAATGAGCAGTTCTTC
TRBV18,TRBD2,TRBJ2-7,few,CASSSSGLAGSSQQYF,TGTGCCAGCTCATCTTCGGGACTAGCGGGCTCCAGCCAGCAGTACTTC
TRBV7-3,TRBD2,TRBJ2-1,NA,CASSEAGRNENNEQFF,TGTGCCAGCAGCGAAGCGGGAAGAAACGAGAACAATGAGCAGTTCTTC
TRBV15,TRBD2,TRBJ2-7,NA,CATSRGTSGSLGEQYF,TGTGCCACCAGCAGGGGGACTAGCGGGAGCTTGGGCGAGCAGTACTTC
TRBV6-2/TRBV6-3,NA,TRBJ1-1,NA,CASSVAGSEAFF,TGTGCCAGCAGTGTCGCCGGGTCTGAAGCTTTCTTT
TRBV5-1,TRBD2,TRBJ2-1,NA,CASSLGLAGGPGNEQFF,TGCGCCAGCAGCTTGGGACTAGCGGGAGGGCCAGGTAATGAGCAGTTCTTC
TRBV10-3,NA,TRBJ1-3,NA,CAIRPGQVLGNTIYF,TGTGCCATCAGACCGGGACAAGTCCTCGGAAACACCATATATTTT
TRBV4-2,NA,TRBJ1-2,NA,CASSQGPSGDGYTF,TGTGCCAGCAGCCAAGGCCCCTCAGGGGACGGCTACACCTTC
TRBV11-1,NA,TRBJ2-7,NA,CASSPRGDSTYEQYF,TGTGCCAGCAGCCCCCGGGGAGATTCAACCTACGAGCAGTACTTC
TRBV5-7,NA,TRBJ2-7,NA,CAREDNSYEQYF,TGTGCCAGAGAGGACAACTCCTACGAGCAGTACTTC
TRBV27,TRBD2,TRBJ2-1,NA,CASSPLGLAGGHNEQFF,TGTGCCAGCAGTCCTCTCGGACTAGCGGGAGGGCACAATGAGCAGTTCTTC
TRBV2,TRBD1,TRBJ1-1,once,CASQGVITEAFF,TGTGCCAGCCAGGGGGTGATCACTGAAGCTTTCTTT
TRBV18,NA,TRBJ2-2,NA,CASSPAGGELFF,TGTGCCAGCTCTCCGGCAGGCGGGGAGCTGTTTTTT
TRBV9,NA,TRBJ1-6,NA,CASSAGHVRPLDSPLHF,TGTGCCAGCAGCGCTGGTCACGTGAGGCCTTTGGATTCACCCCTCCACTTT
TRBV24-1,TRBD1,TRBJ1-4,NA,CATSDPDRGDEKLFF,TGTGCCACCAGTGATCCTGACAGGGGCGATGAAAAACTGTTTTTT
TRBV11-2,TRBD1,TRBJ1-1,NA,CASSYDRGSTEAFF,TGTGCCAGCAGCTACGACAGGGGGTCCACTGAAGCTTTCTTT
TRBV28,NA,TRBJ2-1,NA,CASSFSNEQFF,TGTGCCAGCAGTTTCTCCAATGAGCAGTTCTTC
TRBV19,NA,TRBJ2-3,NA,CASRNGGTDTQYF,TGTGCCAGTCGAAACGGGGGCACAGATACGCAGTATTTT
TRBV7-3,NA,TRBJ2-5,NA,CASSRGTPQETQYF,TGTGCCAGCAGCCGAGGGACTCCCCAAGAGACCCAGTACTTC
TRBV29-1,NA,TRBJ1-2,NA,CSVEGGGYGYTF,TGCAGCGTTGAAGGGGGCGGCTATGGCTACACCTTC
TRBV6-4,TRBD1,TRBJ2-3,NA,CASDWTGCTDTQYF,TGTGCCAGTGACTGGACAGGGTGCACAGATACGCAGTATTTT
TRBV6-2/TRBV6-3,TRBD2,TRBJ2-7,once,CASSYASSGASSYEQYF,TGTGCCAGCAGTTACGCGTCTAGCGGCGCCAGCTCCTACGAGCAGTACTTC
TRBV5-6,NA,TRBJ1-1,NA,CASSGTGHTEAFF,TGTGCCAGCAGCGGTACAGGACACACTGAAGCTTTCTTT